This TCR beta chain is drawn from a study of blood T cell repertoires in COVID-19. Turning to the study itself: T cells, B-cell-depleted T cells, or PBMCs provided the cDNA or gDNA that served as material.

Germline CDR1 is MRHNA and CDR2 is SNTAGT. V was shortened by 3 bases and J by 5 bases, with 11 bases between the two germline ends. The CDR3 has 14 amino acids. This clone was detected only a few times. In the authors' workflow: Reference gene primer amplification gave nucleated cell count estimates. Using immunoSEQ multiplex PCR, the repertoire was profiled, and TCRdb retains in-frame clones only, with some absent. Clone size and the V and J calls come from that table; the DNA yielded D and trimming. The profile shows roughly 120,000 clones, roughly nine tenths of them singletons. The origin of this receptor is a man aged 50-60 years with COVID-19, enrolled during active disease. The sequenced sample consisted of peripheral blood. J is TRBJ2-1 and V is TRBV6-4; D unresolved. The CDR3 DNA reads as TGTGCCAGCAGTGAAGAGGCGGAAGACAATGAGCAGTTCTTC. It is translated as CASSEEAEDNEQFF.